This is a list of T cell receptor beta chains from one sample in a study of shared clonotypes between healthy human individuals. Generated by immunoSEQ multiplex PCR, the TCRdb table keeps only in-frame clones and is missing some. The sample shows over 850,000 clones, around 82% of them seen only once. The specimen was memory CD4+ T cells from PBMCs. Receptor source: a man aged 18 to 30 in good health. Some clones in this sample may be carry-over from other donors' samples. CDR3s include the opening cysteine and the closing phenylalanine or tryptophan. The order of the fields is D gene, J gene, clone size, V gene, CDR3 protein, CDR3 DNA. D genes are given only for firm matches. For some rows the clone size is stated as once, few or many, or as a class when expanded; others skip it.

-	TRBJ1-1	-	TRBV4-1	CASSHAKGTEAFF	TGCGCCAGCAGCCACGCTAAGGGGACTGAAGCTTTCTTT
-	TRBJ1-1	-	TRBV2	CASSAAGYNTEAFF	TGTGCCAGCAGTGCTGCAGGATATAACACTGAAGCTTTCTTT
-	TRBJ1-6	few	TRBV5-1	CASSAGPTLHF	TGCGCCAGCAGCGCAGGCCCGACCCTCCACTTT
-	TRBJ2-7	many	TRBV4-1	CASSQDFGALREQYF	TGCGCCAGCAGCCAAGATTTCGGGGCCTTGCGGGAGCAGTACTTC
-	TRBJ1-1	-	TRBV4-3	CASSQDQSGNTEAFF	TGCGCCAGCAGCCAAGATCAGTCAGGGAACACTGAAGCTTTCTTT
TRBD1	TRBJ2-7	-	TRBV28	CASSLWAGGYYEQYF	TGTGCCAGCAGTTTATGGGCAGGGGGATACTACGAGCAGTACTTC
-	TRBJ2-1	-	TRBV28	CASSLRYSEQFF	TGTGCCAGCAGTTTGCGATACAGTGAGCAGTTCTTC
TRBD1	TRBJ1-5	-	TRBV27	CASRVTGTGGVRYYQPQHF	TGTGCCAGCAGGGTAACCGGGACAGGGGGCGTAAGATACTATCAGCCCCAGCATTTT
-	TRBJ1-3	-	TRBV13	CASRRTLNTIYF	TGTGCCAGCAGACGGACCCTGAACACCATATATTTT
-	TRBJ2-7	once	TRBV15	CATSRGGGVREQYF	TGTGCCACCAGCAGAGGGGGTGGGGTGCGCGAGCAGTACTTC
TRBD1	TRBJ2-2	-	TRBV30	CAAGTGDITGELFF	TGTGCCGCCGGGACAGGGGATATCACCGGGGAGCTGTTTTTT
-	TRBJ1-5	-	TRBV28	CASSFAGVGQPQHF	TGTGCCAGCAGTTTCGCGGGAGTGGGCCAGCCCCAGCATTTT
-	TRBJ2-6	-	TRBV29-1	CSVAEDRRGASGANVLTF	TGCAGCGTTGCGGAGGACAGGAGGGGGGCCTCTGGGGCCAACGTCCTGACTTTC
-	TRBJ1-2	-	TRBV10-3	CAISESQGNYGYTF	TGTGCCATCAGTGAGTCCCAGGGGAACTATGGCTACACCTTC
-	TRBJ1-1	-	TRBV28	CASSLRQGTRRVAFF	TGTGCCAGCAGTTTACGGCAGGGGACTCGGCGTGTAGCTTTCTTT
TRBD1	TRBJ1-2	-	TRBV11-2	CASSLDPGTGDGYTF	TGTGCCAGCAGCTTAGATCCCGGGACAGGGGATGGCTACACCTTC
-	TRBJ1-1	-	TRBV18	CAASGARNTEAFF	TGTGCCGCTAGCGGGGCGCGGAACACTGAAGCTTTCTTT
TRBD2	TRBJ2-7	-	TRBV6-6	CASSYRLSGAAYEQYF	TGTGCCAGCAGTTACAGGTTGAGCGGGGCCGCGTACGAGCAGTACTTC
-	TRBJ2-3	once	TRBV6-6	CASAQGTDTQYF	TGTGCCAGTGCTCAGGGGACAGATACGCAGTATTTT
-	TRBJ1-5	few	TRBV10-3	CASGGDGQPQHF	TGTGCCTCCGGGGGGGATGGACAGCCCCAGCATTTT
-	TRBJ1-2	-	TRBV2	CASGGTGGWNYGYTF	TGTGCCAGCGGGGGTACCGGGGGGTGGAACTATGGCTACACCTTC
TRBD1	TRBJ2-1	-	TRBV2	CASNPGTGLYEQFF	TGTGCCAGCAACCCCGGGACAGGCCTTTATGAGCAGTTCTTC
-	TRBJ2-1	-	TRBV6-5	CASSQQGDGYNEQFF	TGTGCCAGCAGCCAACAGGGTGATGGGTACAATGAGCAGTTCTTC
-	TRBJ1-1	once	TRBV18	CASSPYLLQTNTEAFF	TGTGCCAGCTCACCATATCTGCTACAGACGAACACTGAAGCTTTCTTT
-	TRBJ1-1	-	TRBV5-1	CASSIGPAQNTEAFF	TGCGCCAGCAGCATCGGACCGGCACAGAACACTGAAGCTTTCTTT
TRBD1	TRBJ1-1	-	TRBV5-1	CASSEGGQGGKAFF	TGCGCCAGCAGCGAAGGGGGACAGGGAGGAAAAGCTTTCTTT
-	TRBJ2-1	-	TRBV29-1	CSVDPLGTVYNEQFF	TGCAGCGTTGACCCTCTCGGGACGGTCTACAATGAGCAGTTCTTC
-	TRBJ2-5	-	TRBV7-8	CASSLRGAQETQYF	TGTGCCAGCAGCTTACGGGGGGCCCAAGAGACCCAGTACTTC
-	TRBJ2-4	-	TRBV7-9	CASSPRTTIDVYIQYF	TGTGCCAGCAGCCCGCGGACAACTATTGATGTATACATTCAGTACTTC
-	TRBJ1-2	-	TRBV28	CASSRAIGDNYGYTF	TGTGCCAGCAGTCGGGCCATAGGGGACAACTATGGCTACACCTTC
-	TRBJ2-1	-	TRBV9	CASSVVRASSYNEQFF	TGTGCCAGCAGCGTAGTTCGGGCGAGCTCCTACAATGAGCAGTTCTTC
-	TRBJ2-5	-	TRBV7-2	CASSLGLLGETQYF	TGTGCCAGCAGCTTAGGACTACTGGGGGAGACCCAGTACTTC
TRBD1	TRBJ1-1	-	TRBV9	CASTRDRDTEAFF	TGTGCCAGCACTCGCGACAGGGACACTGAAGCTTTCTTT
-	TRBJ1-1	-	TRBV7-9	CASSSAGVTEAFF	TGTGCCAGCAGCTCCGCCGGGGTCACTGAAGCTTTCTTT
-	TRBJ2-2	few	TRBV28	CASIRERNTGELFF	TGTGCCAGCATTCGGGAGAGGAACACCGGGGAGCTGTTTTTT
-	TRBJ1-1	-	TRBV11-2	CASSITALRGATNTEAFF	TGTGCCAGCAGCATTACGGCCTTAAGAGGGGCGACGAACACTGAAGCTTTCTTT
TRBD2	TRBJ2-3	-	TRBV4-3	CASSQDIGGTSRLYF	TGCGCCAGCAGCCAAGATATCGGGGGGACTAGTCGGTTGTATTTT